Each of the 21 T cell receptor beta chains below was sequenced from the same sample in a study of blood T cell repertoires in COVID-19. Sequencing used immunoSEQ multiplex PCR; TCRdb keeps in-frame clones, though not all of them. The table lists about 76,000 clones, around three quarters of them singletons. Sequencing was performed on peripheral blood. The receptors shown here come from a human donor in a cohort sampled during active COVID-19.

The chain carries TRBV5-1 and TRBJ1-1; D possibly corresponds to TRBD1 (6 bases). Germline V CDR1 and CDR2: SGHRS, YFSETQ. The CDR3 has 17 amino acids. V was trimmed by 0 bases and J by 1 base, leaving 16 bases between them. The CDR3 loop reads CASSLGRSGTPNTEAFF. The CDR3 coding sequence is TGCGCCAGCAGCTTGGGCCGTTCCGGGACACCGAACACTGAAGCTTTCTTT.

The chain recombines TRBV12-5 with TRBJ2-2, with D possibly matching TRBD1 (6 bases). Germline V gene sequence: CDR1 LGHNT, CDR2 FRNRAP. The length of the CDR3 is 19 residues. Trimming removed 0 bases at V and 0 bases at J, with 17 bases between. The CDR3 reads CASGLVLFPGATNTGELFF. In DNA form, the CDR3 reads TGTGCTAGTGGTTTGGTACTTTTTCCAGGGGCCACGAACACCGGGGAGCTGTTTTTT. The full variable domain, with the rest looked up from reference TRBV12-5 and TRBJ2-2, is DARVTQTPRHKVTEMGQEVTMRCQPILGHNTVFWYRQTMMQGLELLAYFRNRAPLDDSGMPKDRFSAEMPDATLATLKIQPSEPRDSAVYFCASGLVLFPGATNTGELFFGEGSRLTVL.

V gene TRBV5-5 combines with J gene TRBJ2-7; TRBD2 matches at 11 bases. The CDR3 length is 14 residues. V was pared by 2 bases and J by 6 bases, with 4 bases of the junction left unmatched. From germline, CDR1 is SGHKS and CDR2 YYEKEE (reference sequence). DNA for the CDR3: TGTGCCAGCAGCTTTAGCGGGAGGGCCGGCGAGCAGTACTTC. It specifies CASSFSGRAGEQYF. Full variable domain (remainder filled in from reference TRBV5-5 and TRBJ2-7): DAGVTQSPTHLIKTRGQQVTLRCSPISGHKSVSWYQQVLGQGPQFIFQYYEKEERGRGNFPDRFSARQFPNYSSELNVNALLLGDSALYLCASSFSGRAGEQYFGPGTRLTVT.

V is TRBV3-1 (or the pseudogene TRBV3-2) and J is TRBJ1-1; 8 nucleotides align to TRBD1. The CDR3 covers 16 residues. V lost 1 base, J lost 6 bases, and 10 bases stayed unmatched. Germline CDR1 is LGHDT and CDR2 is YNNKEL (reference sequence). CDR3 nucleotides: TGTGCCAGCAGCCAAGGTAGGGACAGGACGGACTCTGAAGCTTTCTTT. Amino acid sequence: CASSQGRDRTDSEAFF.

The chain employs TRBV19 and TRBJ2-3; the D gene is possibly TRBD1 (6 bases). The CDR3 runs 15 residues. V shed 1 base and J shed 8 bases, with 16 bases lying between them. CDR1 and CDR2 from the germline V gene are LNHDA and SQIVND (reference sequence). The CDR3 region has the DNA TGTGCCAGTAGTATAGGAACAGGGCGAGTTGGTACGCAGTATTTT. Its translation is CASSIGTGRVGTQYF. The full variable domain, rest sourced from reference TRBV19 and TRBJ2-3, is DGGITQSPKYLFRKEGQNVTLSCEQNLNHDAMYWYRQDPGQGLRLIYYSQIVNDFQKGDIAEGYSVSREKKESFPLTVTSAQKNPTAFYLCASSIGTGRVGTQYFGPGTRLTVL.

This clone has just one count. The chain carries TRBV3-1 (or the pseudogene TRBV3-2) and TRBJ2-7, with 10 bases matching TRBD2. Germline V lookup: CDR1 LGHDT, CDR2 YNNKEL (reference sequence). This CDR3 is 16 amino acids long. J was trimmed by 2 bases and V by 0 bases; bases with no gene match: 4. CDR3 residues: CASSQESLAGAYEQYF. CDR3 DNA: TGTGCCAGCAGCCAAGAATCGCTAGCGGGAGCCTACGAGCAGTACTTC.

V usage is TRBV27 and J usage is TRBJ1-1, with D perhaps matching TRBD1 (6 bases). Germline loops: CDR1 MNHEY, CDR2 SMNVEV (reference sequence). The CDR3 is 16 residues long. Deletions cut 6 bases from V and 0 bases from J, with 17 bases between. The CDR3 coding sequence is TGTGCCAGCAGGGCCCCCGGGGGGCGACTGAACACTGAAGCTTTCTTT. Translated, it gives CASRAPGGRLNTEAFF.

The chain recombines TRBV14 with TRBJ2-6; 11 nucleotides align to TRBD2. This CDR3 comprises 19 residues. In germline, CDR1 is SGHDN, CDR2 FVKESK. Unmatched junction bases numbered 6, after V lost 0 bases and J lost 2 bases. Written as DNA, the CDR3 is TGTGCCAGCAGCCAAGATAGGGGGACTAGCGGAACTGGGGCCAACGTCCTGACTTTC. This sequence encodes CASSQDRGTSGTGANVLTF. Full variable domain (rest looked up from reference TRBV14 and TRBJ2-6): EAGVTQFPSHSVIEKGQTVTLRCDPISGHDNLYWYRRVMGKEIKFLLHFVKESKQDESGMPNNRFLAERTGGTYSTLKVQPAELEDSGVYFCASSQDRGTSGTGANVLTFGAGSRLTVL.

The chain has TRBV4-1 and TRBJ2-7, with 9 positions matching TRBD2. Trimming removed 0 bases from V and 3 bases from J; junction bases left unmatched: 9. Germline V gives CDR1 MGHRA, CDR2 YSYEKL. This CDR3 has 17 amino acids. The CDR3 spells CASSQDFGASGIYEQYF. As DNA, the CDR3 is TGCGCCAGCAGCCAAGACTTCGGCGCTAGCGGGATCTACGAGCAGTACTTC.

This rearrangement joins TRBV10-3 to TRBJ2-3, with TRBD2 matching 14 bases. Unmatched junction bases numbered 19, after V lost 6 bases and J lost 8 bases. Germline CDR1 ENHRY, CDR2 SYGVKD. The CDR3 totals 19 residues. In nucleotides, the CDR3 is TGTGCCATCAGCCCTACGGGACTAGCGGGAGAGGTGGGCCGCGGTACGCAGTATTTT. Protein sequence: CAISPTGLAGEVGRGTQYF.

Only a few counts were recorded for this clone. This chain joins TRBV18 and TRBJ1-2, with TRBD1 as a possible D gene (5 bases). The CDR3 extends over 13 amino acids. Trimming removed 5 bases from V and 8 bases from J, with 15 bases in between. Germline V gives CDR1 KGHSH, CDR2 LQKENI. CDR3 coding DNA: TGTGCCAGCTCATCCCAATCAGGGTCGGGCTACACCTTC. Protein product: CASSSQSGSGYTF.

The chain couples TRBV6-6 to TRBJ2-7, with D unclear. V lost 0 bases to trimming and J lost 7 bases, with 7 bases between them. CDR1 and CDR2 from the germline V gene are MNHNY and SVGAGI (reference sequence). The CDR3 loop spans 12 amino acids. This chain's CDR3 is CASSYSKLEQYF. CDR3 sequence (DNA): TGTGCCAGCAGTTACTCTAAGCTTGAGCAGTACTTC.

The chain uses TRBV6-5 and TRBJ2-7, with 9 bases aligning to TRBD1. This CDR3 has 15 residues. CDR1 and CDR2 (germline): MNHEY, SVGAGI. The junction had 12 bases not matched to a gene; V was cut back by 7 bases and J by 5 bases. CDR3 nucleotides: TGTGCCAGCATCGGTACAGGGGGCTTTCGTGACGAGCAGTACTTC. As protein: CASIGTGGFRDEQYF.

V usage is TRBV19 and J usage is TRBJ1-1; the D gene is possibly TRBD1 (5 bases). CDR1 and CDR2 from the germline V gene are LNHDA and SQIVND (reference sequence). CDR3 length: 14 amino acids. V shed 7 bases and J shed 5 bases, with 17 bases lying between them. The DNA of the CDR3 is TGTGCCAGTATCTGGGGCAGGGAGGGGACTGAAGCTTTCTTT. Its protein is CASIWGREGTEAFF. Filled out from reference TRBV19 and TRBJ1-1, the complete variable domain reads DGGITQSPKYLFRKEGQNVTLSCEQNLNHDAMYWYRQDPGQGLRLIYYSQIVNDFQKGDIAEGYSVSREKKESFPLTVTSAQKNPTAFYLCASIWGREGTEAFFGQGTRLTVV.

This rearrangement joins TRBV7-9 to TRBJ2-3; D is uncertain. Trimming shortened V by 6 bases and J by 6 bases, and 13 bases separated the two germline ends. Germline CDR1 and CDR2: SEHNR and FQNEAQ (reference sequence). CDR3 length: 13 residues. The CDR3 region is CASRLPLADTQYF. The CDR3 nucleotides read TGTGCCAGCAGACTCCCACTTGCTGATACGCAGTATTTT. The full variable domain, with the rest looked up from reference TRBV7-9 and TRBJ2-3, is DTGVSQNPRHKITKRGQNVTFRCDPISEHNRLYWYRQTLGQGPEFLTYFQNEAQLEKSRLLSDRFSAERPKGSFSTLEIQRTEQGDSAMYLCASRLPLADTQYFGPGTRLTVL.

The DNA of the CDR3 is TGCGCCAGCAGCGATCAGGGTGGGGAGACCCAGTACTTC. It is translated as CASSDQGGETQYF. The rearrangement joins TRBV5-1 to TRBJ2-5; perhaps TRBD1 as D (5 bases). CDR3 length: 13 amino acids. Trimming took 4 bases from V and 5 from J, leaving 12 bases between them. CDR1 SGHRS and CDR2 YFSETQ come from the germline V gene.

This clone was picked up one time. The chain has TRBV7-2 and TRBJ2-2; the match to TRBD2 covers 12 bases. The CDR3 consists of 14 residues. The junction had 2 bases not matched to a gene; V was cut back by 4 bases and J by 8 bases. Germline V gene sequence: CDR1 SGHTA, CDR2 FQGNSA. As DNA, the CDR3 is TGTGCCAGCAGCTCCGGACTAGCGGGGGGGGAGCTGTTTTTT. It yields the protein CASSSGLAGGELFF.

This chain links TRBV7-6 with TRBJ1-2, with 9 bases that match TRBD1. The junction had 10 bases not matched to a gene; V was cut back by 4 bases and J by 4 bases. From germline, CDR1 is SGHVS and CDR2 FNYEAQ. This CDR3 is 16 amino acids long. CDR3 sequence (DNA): TGTGCCAGCAGCTCATTAAGGGACAGGGATCCCTATGGCTACACCTTC. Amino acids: CASSSLRDRDPYGYTF. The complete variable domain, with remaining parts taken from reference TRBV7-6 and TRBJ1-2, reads GAGVSQSPRYKVTKRGQDVALRCDPISGHVSLYWYRQALGQGPEFLTYFNYEAQQDKSGLPNDRFSAERPEGSISTLTIQRTEQRDSAMYRCASSSLRDRDPYGYTFGSGTRLTVV.

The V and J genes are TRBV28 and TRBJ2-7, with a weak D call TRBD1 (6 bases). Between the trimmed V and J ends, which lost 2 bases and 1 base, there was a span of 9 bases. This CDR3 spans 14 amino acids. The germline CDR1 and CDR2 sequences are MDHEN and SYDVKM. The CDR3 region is CASSLLGASYEQYF. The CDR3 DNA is TGTGCCAGCAGTTTACTGGGGGCGTCCTACGAGCAGTACTTC.

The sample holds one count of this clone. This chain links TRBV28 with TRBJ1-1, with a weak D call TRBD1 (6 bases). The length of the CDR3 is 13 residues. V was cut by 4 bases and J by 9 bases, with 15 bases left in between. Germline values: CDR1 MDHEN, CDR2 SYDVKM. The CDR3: CASSSRDRRQAFF. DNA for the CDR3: TGTGCCAGCAGTTCCCGAGACAGGCGACAAGCTTTCTTT. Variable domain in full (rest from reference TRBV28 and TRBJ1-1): DVKVTQSSRYLVKRTGEKVFLECVQDMDHENMFWYRQDPGLGLRLIYFSYDVKMKEKGDIPEGYSVSREKKERFSLILESASTNQTSMYLCASSSRDRRQAFFGQGTRLTVV.

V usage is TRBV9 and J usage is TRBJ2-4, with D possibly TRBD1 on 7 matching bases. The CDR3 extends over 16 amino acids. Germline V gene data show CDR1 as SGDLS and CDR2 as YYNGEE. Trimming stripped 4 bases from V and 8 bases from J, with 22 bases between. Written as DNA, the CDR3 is TGTGCCAGCAGCTACGGATCTAGCAGGGGGGTTGACATTCAGTACTTC. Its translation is CASSYGSSRGVDIQYF.